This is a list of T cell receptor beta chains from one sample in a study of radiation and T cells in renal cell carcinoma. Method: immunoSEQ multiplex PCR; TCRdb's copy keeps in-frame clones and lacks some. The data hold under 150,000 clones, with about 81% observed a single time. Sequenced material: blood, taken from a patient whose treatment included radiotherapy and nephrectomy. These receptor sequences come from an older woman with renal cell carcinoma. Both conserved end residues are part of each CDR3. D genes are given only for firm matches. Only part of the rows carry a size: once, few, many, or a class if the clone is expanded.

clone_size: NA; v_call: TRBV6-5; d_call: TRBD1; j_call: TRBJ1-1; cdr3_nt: TGTGCCAGCAGGCGCGACAGGGGGCTGAACACTGAAGCTTTCTTT; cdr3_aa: CASRRDRGLNTEAFF
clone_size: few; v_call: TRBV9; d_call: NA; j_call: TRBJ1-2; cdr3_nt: TGTGCCAGCAGCCTCCTCCCCGGGAACTATGGCTACACCTTC; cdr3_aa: CASSLLPGNYGYTF
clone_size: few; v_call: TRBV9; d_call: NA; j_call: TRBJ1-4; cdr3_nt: TGTGCCAGCAGCGGCCACCCCGGCGGCCTAAATGAAAAACTGTTTTTT; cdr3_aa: CASSGHPGGLNEKLFF
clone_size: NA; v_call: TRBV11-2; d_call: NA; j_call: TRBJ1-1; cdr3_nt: TGTGCCAGCAGCTTAGATCGGGCTTCCGGCACTGAAGCTTTCTTT; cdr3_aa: CASSLDRASGTEAFF
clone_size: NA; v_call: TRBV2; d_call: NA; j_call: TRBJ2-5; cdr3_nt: TGTGCCAGCAGTGGCGAGACCCAGTACTTC; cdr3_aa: CASSGETQYF
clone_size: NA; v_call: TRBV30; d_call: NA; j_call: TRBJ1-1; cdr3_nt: TGTGCCTGGATCGCGGCGACTAAAGCTTTCTTT; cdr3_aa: CAWIAATKAFF
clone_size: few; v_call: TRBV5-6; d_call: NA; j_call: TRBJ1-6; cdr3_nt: TGTGCCAGCAGCGGATACAGGGACTCACCCCTCCACTTT; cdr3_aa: CASSGYRDSPLHF
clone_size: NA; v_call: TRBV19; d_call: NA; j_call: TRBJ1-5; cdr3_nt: TGTGCCAGTACCGCGGGCGCTGAGAATCAGCCCCAGCATTTT; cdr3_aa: CASTAGAENQPQHF
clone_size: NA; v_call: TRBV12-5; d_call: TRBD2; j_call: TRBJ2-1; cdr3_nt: TGTGCTAGTGGCCAACTAGCGGGAGGCTACAATGAGCAGTTCTTC; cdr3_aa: CASGQLAGGYNEQFF
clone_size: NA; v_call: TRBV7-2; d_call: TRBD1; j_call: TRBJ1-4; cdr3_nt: TGTGCCAGCAGCCCCCAGGGGGAGACTAATGAAAAACTGTTTTTT; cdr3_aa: CASSPQGETNEKLFF
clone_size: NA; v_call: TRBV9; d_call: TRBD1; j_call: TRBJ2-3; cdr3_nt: TGTGCCAGCAGCGTAGTAGGGGGCGAGGGCACAGATACGCAGTATTTT; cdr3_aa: CASSVVGGEGTDTQYF
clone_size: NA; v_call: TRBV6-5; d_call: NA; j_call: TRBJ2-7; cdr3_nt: TGTGCCAGCAGTAGGGACACCTACGAGCAGTACTTC; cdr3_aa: CASSRDTYEQYF
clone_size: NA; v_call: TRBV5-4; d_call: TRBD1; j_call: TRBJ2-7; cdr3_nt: TGTGCCAGCAGCTTGAGCGCCCAGGGGGCTGTCGAGCAGTACTTC; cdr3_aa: CASSLSAQGAVEQYF
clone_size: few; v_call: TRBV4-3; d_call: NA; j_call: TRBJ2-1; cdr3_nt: TGCGCCAGCAGCCAAGATCTGTACAATGAGCAGTTCTTC; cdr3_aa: CASSQDLYNEQFF
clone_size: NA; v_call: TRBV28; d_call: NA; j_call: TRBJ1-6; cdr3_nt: TGTGCCAGCAGTTTCTCTTTAGGGACACCCCTCCACTTT; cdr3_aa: CASSFSLGTPLHF
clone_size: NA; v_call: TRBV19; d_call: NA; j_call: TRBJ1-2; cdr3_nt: TGTGCCAGTAGTATAGGCGTCCAGGGCTACTATGGCTACACCTTC; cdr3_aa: CASSIGVQGYYGYTF
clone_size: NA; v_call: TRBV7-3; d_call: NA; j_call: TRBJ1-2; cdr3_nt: TGTGCCAGCAGCTCCCGACCCGGGCCCGATGGCTACACCTTC; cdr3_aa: CASSSRPGPDGYTF
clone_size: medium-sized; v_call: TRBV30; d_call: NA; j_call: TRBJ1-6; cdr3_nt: TGTGCCTGGCAAAAATGGGGACTAAAGAATTCACCCCTCCACTTT; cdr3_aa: CAWQKWGLKNSPLHF
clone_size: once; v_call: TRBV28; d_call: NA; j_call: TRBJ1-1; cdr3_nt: TGTGCCAGCAGTTTACCAGGGCCCCGTGAGGTGAACACTGAAGCTTTCTTT; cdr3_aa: CASSLPGPREVNTEAFF
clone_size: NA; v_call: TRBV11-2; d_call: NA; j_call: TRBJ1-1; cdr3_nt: TGTGCCAGCAGCTTACTTCCAGGGGTGTCTGAAGCTTTCTTT; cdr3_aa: CASSLLPGVSEAFF
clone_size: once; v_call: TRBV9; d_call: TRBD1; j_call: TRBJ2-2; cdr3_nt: TGTGCCAGCAGCCCCCGGACAGGGGCGAACACCGGGGAGCTGTTTTTT; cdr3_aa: CASSPRTGANTGELFF
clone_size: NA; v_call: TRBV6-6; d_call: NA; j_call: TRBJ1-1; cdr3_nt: TGTGCCAGCAGTTACTCATTATTCAAGCCTGAAGCTTTCTTT; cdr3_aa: CASSYSLFKPEAFF
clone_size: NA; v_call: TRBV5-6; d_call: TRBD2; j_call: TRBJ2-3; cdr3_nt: TGTGCCAGCAGGGACGGGACTAGCGGGTTTACAGATACGCAGTATTTT; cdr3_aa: CASRDGTSGFTDTQYF
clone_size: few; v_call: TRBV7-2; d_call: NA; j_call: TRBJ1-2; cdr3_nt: TGTGCCAGCAGCCATTCCGGGGACTTGGCGGGAAACTTC; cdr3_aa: CASSHSGDLAGNF
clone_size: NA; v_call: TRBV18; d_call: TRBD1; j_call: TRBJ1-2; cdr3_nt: TGTGCCAGCTCACCTGGGACAGAGATATATGGCTACACCTTC; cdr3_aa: CASSPGTEIYGYTF
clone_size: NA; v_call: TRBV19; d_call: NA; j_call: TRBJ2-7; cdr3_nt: TGTGCCAGTAGTCTCGCGTTGGGGGCAAACGAGCAGTACTTC; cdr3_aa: CASSLALGANEQYF
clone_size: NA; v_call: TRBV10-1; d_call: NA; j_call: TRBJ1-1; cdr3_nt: TGCGCCAGCAGTGAGTTTGCCTCCGCAGGCACTGAAGCTTTCTTT; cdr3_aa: CASSEFASAGTEAFF
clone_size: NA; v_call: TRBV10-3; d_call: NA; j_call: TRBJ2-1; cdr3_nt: TGTGCCATCAGCCCCGCCCGGGAATCAAATGAGCAGTTCTTC; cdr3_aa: CAISPARESNEQFF
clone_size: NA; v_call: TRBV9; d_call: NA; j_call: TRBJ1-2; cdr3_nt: TGTGCCAGCAGCGTAGAACAGTCCTCCTATGGCTACACCTTC; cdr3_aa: CASSVEQSSYGYTF
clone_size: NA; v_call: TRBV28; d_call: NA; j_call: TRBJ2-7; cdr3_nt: TGTGCCAGCAGGAAGGCAGGGGATACCTACGAGCAGTACTTC; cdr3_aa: CASRKAGDTYEQYF
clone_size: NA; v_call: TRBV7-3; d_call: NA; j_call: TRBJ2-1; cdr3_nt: TGTGCCAGCAGCCCGGATGCGCGGGGGCCTCGGAATGAGCAGTTCTTC; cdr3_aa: CASSPDARGPRNEQFF
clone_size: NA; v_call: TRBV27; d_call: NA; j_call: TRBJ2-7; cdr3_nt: TGTGCCAGCCAGGGGCAGGCCTACGAGCAGTACTTC; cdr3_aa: CASQGQAYEQYF
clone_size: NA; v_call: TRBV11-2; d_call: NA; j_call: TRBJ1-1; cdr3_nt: TGTGCCAGCAGCTTAGATCGAGGAGCCCTCTGGGATGTTAACACTGAAGCTTTCTTT; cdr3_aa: CASSLDRGALWDVNTEAFF
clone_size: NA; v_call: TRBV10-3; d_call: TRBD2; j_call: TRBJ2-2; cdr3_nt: TGTGCCGTCAAAAGCGGGAGCCTGGGCACCGGGGAGCTGTTTTTT; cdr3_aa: CAVKSGSLGTGELFF
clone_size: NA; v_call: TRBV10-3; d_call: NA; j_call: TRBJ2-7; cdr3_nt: TGTGCCATCAGTGCGGGACGGGACTCCTACGAGCAGTACTTC; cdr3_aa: CAISAGRDSYEQYF
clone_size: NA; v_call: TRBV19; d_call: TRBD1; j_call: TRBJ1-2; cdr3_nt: TGTGCCACCTGGACAGGGTTTGGCTACACCTTC; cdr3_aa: CATWTGFGYTF
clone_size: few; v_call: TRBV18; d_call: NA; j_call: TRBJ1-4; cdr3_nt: TGTGCCAGCTCACCGGGGCATCAGGAAGAAAAACTGTTTTTT; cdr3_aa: CASSPGHQEEKLFF
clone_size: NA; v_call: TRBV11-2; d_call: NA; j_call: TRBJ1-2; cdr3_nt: TGTGCCAGCAGCTCATACAGGGTTGCGAAAGCAACCTTC; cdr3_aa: CASSSYRVAKATF
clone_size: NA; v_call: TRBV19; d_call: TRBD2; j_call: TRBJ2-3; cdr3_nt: TGTGCCAGTAATGGACTAGCGGCCACAGATACGCAGTATTTT; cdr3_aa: CASNGLAATDTQYF
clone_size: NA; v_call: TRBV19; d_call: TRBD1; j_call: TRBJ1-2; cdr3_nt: TGTGCCAGTAGTCAGCAACAGGGGAGGTCCGGCTACACCTTC; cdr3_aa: CASSQQQGRSGYTF
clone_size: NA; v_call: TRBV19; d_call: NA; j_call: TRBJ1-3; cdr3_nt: TGTGCCAGTAGTCCCGGAGGGTTCGGAAACACCATATATTTT; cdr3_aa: CASSPGGFGNTIYF
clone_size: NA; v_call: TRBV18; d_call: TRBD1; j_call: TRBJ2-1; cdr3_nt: TGTGCCAGCTCACCACTCCGGGACAGGGATTTGAATGAGCAGTTCTTC; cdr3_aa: CASSPLRDRDLNEQFF
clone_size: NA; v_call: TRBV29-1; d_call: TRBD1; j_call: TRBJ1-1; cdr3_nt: TGCAGCATTGTCGGGACAGCAAATACGAACACTGAAGCTTTCTTT; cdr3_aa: CSIVGTANTNTEAFF
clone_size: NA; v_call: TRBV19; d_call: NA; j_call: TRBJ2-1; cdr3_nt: TGTGCCACCTTAGCCGGGGCGGGGCCCTCCTACAATGAGCAGTTCTTC; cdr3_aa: CATLAGAGPSYNEQFF
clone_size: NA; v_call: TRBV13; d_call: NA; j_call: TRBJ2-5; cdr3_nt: TGTGCCAGCAGCTTTGGCAGGGGATGGGAGACCCAGTACTTC; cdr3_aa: CASSFGRGWETQYF
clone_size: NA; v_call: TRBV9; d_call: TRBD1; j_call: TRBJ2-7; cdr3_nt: TGTGCCAGCAGCAGAACAGGGGATAGGCAGTACTTC; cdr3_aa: CASSRTGDRQYF
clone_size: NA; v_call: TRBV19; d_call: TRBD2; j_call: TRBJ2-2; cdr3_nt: TGTGCCAGTAACGTCGGGGGGTATTCCGGGGAGCTGTTTTTT; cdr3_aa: CASNVGGYSGELFF
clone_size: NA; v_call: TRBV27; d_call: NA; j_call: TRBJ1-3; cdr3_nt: TGTGCCAGCAGCCGATGGGGGGGGAACTCTGGAAACACCATATATTTT; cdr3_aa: CASSRWGGNSGNTIYF
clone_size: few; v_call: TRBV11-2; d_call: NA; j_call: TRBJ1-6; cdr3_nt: TGTGCCAGCAGCGTCGGGTGGGGGTTTGATTCACCCCTCCACTTT; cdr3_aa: CASSVGWGFDSPLHF
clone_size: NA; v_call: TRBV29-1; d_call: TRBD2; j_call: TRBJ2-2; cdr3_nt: TGCAGCGTTGCTCCAACGGGGGGCACCGGGGAGCTGTTTTTT; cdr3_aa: CSVAPTGGTGELFF
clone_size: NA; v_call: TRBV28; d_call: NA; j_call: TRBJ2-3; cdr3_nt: TGTGCCAGCAATGCACGGAAGGTCACAGATACGCAGTATTTT; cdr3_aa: CASNARKVTDTQYF
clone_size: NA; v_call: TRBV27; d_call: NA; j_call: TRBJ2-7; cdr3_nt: TGTGCCAGCGAACGAACTAGTCCCGACGAGCAGTACTTC; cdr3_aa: CASERTSPDEQYF
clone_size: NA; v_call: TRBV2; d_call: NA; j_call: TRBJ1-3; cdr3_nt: TGTGCCAGCAGTGAAGCCTGGGCAGGGGATTGGCGCACCATATATTTT; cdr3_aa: CASSEAWAGDWRTIYF
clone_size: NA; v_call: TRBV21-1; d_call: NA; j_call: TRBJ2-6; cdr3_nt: TGTGCCAGCAGCAAAGTGGGATCCTCTGGGGCCAACGTCCTGACTTTC; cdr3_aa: CASSKVGSSGANVLTF
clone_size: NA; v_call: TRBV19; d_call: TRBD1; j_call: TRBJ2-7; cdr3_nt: TGTGCCAGTAGTACCGCGGGGACAGGGGTCTACGAGCAGTACTTC; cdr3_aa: CASSTAGTGVYEQYF
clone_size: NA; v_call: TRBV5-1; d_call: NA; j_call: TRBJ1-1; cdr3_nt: TGCGCCAGCAGCTTGGGACATTTGAACACTGAAGCTTTCTTT; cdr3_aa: CASSLGHLNTEAFF
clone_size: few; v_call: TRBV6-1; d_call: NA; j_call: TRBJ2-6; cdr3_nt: TGTGCCAGCAGTGAAAGAGTATATGCAGGGATTAGTGGGGCCAACGTCCTGACTTTC; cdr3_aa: CASSERVYAGISGANVLTF